One T cell receptor beta chain is described in this entry. MiXCR was used by TCRdb to re-call the PCR reads. The profile shows roughly 6,400 clones, roughly 32% of them singletons. The source of the sample is a study of metastatic and nonmetastatic thyroid tumors. Germline CDR1 reads SGHTS; CDR2 reads YDEGEE. V dropped 3 bases and J dropped 1 base, with 2 bases sitting between them. The CDR3 has 12 residues. All patients were treatment-naive before thyroid surgery. The TCR originated in a female donor with papillary thyroid cancer or a benign thyroid nodule (not recorded which). Some clones in this sample may be carry-over from other donors' samples. The chain links TRBV5-8 to TRBJ1-5; D uncertain. The sample consisted of tumor tissue. The CDR3 DNA reads as TGTGCCAGCAGCTACAGCAATCAGCCCCAGCATTTT. As protein: CASSYSNQPQHF. The variable domain in full, with the rest retrieved from reference TRBV5-8 and TRBJ1-5, is EAGVTQSPTHLIKTRGQQATLRCSPISGHTSVYWYQQALGLGLQFLLWYDEGEERNRGNFPPRFSGRQFPNYSSELNVNALELEDSALYLCASSYSNQPQHFGDGTRLSIL.